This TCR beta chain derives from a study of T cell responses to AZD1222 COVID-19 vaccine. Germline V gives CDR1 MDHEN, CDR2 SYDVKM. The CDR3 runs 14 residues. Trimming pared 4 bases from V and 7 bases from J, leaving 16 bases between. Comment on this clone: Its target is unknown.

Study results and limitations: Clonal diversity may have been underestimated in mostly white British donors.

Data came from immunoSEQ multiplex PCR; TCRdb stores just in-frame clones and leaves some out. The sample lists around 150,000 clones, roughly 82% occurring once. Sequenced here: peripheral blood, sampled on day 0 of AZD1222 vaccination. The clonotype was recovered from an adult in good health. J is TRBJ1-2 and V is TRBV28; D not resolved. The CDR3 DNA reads TGTGCCAGCAGTTCCAAAAAAAGGGTTCTTGGCTACACCTTC. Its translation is CASSSKKRVLGYTF.